The T cell receptor (beta chain) under discussion was sequenced for a study of blood T cell repertoires in COVID-19. At the level of the study: The United States, Italy and Spain supplied acute and convalescent COVID-19 samples.

Cohort placement rested on clinical history that participants reported themselves. In the authors' methods: It was from reference gene primer amplification that nucleated cell counts were estimated. Sequencing used immunoSEQ multiplex PCR; TCRdb keeps in-frame clones, though not all of them. V and J calls and clone size are copied from that table; D and trimming were computed from the DNA. There are some 200,000 clones in the sample; around 82% occur only once, and 4% to 6.5% lies in the top ten. CDR3 length: 12 amino acids. Germline loops: CDR1 SGDLS, CDR2 YYNGEE. Trimming removed 3 bases from V and 4 bases from J, with 7 bases in between.

The sequence came from a woman aged 60-75 years with acute COVID-19. V and J are TRBV9 and TRBJ1-1; D unresolved. Sequenced sample: PBMCs or T cells enriched from blood (not recorded which). In DNA, the CDR3 is TGTGCCAGCAGCGCCCTGGCCACTGAAGCTTTCTTT. It specifies CASSALATEAFF.